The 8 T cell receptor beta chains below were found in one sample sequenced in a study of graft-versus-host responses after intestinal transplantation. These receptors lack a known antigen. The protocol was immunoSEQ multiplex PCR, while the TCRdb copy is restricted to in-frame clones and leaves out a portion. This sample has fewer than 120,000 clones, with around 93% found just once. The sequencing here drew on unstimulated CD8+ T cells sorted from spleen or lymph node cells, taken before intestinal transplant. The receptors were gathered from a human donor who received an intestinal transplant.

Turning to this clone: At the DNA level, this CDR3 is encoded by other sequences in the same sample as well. In nucleotides, the CDR3 is TGTGCCAGCAGTTTGAGCGGGGTGTCCTACGAGCAGTACTTC. Amino acids: CASSLSGVSYEQYF. The rearrangement uses TRBV27 and TRBJ2-7, with 7 positions matching TRBD2. Trimming removed 3 bases from V and 1 base from J; junction bases left unmatched: 3. Per the germline V gene, CDR1 is MNHEY and CDR2 is SMNVEV (reference sequence). The CDR3 loop spans 14 amino acids.

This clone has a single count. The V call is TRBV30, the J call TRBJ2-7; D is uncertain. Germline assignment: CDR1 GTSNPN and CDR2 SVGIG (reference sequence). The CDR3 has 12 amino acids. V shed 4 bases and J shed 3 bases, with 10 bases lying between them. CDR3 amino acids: CAWTSDFYEQYF. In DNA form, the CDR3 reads TGTGCCTGGACTTCGGATTTCTACGAGCAGTACTTC.

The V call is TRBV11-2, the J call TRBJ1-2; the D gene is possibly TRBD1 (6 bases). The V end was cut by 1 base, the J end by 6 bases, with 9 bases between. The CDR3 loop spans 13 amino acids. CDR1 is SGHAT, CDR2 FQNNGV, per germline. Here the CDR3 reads CASSLGGANGYTF. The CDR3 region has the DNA TGTGCCAGCAGCTTAGGGGGGGCGAATGGCTACACCTTC. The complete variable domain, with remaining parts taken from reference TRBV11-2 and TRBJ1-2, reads EAGVAQSPRYKIIEKRQSVAFWCNPISGHATLYWYQQILGQGPKLLIQFQNNGVVDDSQLPKDRFSAERLKGVDSTLKIQPAKLEDSAVYLCASSLGGANGYTFGSGTRLTVV.

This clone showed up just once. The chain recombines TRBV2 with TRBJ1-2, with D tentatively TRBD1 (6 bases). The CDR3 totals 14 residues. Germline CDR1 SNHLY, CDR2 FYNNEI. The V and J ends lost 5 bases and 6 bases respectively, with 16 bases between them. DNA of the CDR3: TGTGCCAGCAGTCAACAGGGAGAATACCATGGCTACACCTTC. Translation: CASSQQGEYHGYTF.

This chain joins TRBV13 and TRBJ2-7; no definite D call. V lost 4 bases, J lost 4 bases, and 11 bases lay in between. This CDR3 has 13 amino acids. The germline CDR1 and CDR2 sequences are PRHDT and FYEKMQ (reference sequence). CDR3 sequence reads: CASSSSPLYEQYF. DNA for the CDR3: TGTGCCAGCAGCTCCTCCCCCTTATACGAGCAGTACTTC.

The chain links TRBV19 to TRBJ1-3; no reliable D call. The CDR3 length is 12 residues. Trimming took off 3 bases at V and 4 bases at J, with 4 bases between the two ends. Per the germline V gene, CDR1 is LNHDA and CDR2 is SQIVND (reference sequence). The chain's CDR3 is CASSMTGNTIYF. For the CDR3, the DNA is TGTGCCAGTAGTATGACAGGAAACACCATATATTTT.

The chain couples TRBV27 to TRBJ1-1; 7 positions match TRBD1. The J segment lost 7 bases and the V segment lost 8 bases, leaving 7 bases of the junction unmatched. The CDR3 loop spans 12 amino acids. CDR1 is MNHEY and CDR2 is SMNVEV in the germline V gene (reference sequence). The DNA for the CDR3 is TGTGCCAGCTCCGGGACAGATTTTGAAGCTTTCTTT. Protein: CASSGTDFEAFF.

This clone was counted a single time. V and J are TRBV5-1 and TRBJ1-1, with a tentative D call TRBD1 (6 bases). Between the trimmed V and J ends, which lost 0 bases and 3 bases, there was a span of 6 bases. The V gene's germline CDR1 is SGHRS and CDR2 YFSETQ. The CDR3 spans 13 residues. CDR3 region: CASSLGGHTEAFF. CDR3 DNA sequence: TGCGCCAGCAGCTTGGGGGGGCACACTGAAGCTTTCTTT.